These 29 T cell receptor beta chains share one sample of origin, sequenced in a study of cytomegalovirus exposure and HLA in healthy donors (dated by TCRdb to the late 2010s). Receptors were amplified or captured by the immunoSEQ multiplex PCR assay. A mixture of 60 forward primers for TCR Vbeta segments and 13 reverse primers for TCR Jbeta segments was used in the multiplex PCR. TCRdb limited this immuneACCESS table to in-frame rearrangements with V and J called. A share of clones is missing; checked studies link under half to unresolved V genes, and the rest is unexplained. The sample includes 35,000 or so clones, with roughly 79% observed a single time. The biggest ten clones account for about 9.3% of the sample. What was sequenced was PBMCs. These receptors were obtained from a woman aged 40 to 55 in good health and CMV-seronegative.

The chain is built from TRBV4-3 and TRBJ1-2; D gene ambiguous. Germline V CDR1 and CDR2: LGHNA, YSLEER. Trimming cost V 0 bases and J 2 bases, with 10 bases left between them. The CDR3 sequence is 15 residues long. The CDR3, as DNA: TGCGCCAGCAGCCAAGAATCAGGTCCAAACTATGGCTACACCTTC. It encodes CASSQESGPNYGYTF.

The genes are TRBV2 and TRBJ2-3; D is perhaps TRBD2 (6 bases). V was shortened by 8 bases and J by 1 base, with 16 bases between the two germline ends. This CDR3 is built from 15 residues. CDR1 SNHLY and CDR2 FYNNEI come from the germline V gene. CDR3 protein: CASVSPGDGTDTQYF. In DNA form, the CDR3 reads TGTGCCAGCGTTAGTCCGGGGGACGGCACAGATACGCAGTATTTT.

A few counts support this clone. This sample includes further DNA sequences coding for the same CDR3. The chain couples TRBV6-5 to TRBJ2-5, with TRBD1 identical over 10 bases. Per germline, CDR1 MNHEY and CDR2 SVGAGI. Trimming cost V 0 bases and J 0 bases; bases outside gene matches: 1. The CDR3 contains 16 residues. The CDR3 here is CASSYSDRGYQETQYF. Written as DNA, the CDR3 is TGTGCCAGCAGTTACTCGGACAGGGGGTACCAAGAGACCCAGTACTTC.

The chain couples TRBV28 to TRBJ2-3, with D unresolved. V gave up 7 bases and J gave up 7 bases, with 12 bases separating them. The CDR3 is 12 amino acids. Germline CDR1 and CDR2: MDHEN and SYDVKM. In DNA, the CDR3 is TGTGCCAGCACCCCTAGTACCTATACGCAGTATTTT. It yields the protein CASTPSTYTQYF.

The gene calls are TRBV10-3 and TRBJ2-5; 10 bases line up with TRBD1. The germline V gene encodes CDR1 ENHRY and CDR2 SYGVKD. The CDR3 contains 14 residues. J gave up 3 bases and V 9 bases, and 7 bases lay outside the gene matches. CDR3 nucleotides: TGTGCCATAAGACAGGGGGCAGGGAAAGAGACCCAGTACTTC. Its protein product is CAIRQGAGKETQYF.

CDR3 bases: TGTGACTGCCAGGGGAAGATGGGAAACACCATATATTTT. Amino acid sequence: CDCQGKMGNTIYF. V gene TRBV10-3 combines with J gene TRBJ1-3; TRBD1 is a possible D gene (6 bases). Looked up from germline, CDR1 is ENHRY and CDR2 is SYGVKD. This CDR3 has 13 residues.

The chain couples TRBV9 to TRBJ1-4, with 8 nucleotides matching TRBD1. There are 15 residues in the CDR3. Germline assignment: CDR1 SGDLS and CDR2 YYNGEE. Trimming at V came to 2 bases and at J to 7 bases, leaving 7 bases not matched to a gene. The CDR3 DNA is TGTGCCAGCAGCGTCACAGGGGGTTTATCTGAAAAACTGTTTTTT. This encodes CASSVTGGLSEKLFF.

The chain recombines TRBV9 with TRBJ1-6, with 7 positions matching TRBD1. The CDR3 consists of 15 residues. V was pared by 2 bases and J by 7 bases, with 6 bases of the junction left unmatched. From germline, CDR1 is SGDLS and CDR2 YYNGEE. Here the CDR3 DNA reads TGTGCCAGCAGCGTTAGGACAGGCAAGAATTCACCCCTCCACTTT. It yields the protein CASSVRTGKNSPLHF.

V is TRBV25-1 and J is TRBJ1-4; D ambiguous. The CDR3 contains 12 residues. The V end was cut by 1 base, the J end by 14 bases, with 11 bases between. Germline CDR1 reads MGHDK; CDR2 reads SYGVNS. CDR3 sequence (DNA): TGTGCCAGCAGTGAATCAGAGGGAACGCTGTTTTTT. As protein: CASSESEGTLFF.

This clone appeared a few times. The chain is built from TRBV7-2 and TRBJ1-3, with D tentatively TRBD1 (5 bases). V lost 5 bases to trimming and J lost 2 bases, with 13 bases between them. The CDR3 is 15 residues long. The germline CDR1 and CDR2 sequences are SGHTA and FQGNSA. Here the CDR3 DNA reads TGTGCCAGCAGCCCCAGCAGGGTCACTGGAAACACCATATATTTT. This codes for CASSPSRVTGNTIYF.

The table lists this clone with a count of one. The J gene is TRBJ1-1, the V gene TRBV7-9; a weak D match, TRBD1 (6 bases). This CDR3 contains 17 residues. V was trimmed by 7 bases and J by 6 bases, leaving 27 bases between them. CDR1 and CDR2 from the germline V gene are SEHNR and FQNEAQ (reference sequence). The CDR3 nucleotides are TGTGCCAGCACTCGAGGGGGGGCGCGGGTGCTAAGAGCTGAAGCTTTCTTT. Protein: CASTRGGARVLRAEAFF.

A few counts support this clone. The chain is built from TRBV5-1 and TRBJ2-1; 7 positions match TRBD1. V trimming: 4 bases; J trimming: 4 bases; junction bases outside the gene matches: 8. The germline V gene has CDR1 SGHRS and CDR2 YFSETQ. The CDR3 has 15 amino acids. The CDR3 DNA reads as TGCGCCAGCAGCCGCGGACAGGAGTGGTACAATGAGCAGTTCTTC. It yields the protein CASSRGQEWYNEQFF.

This clone has only one observation. The chain employs TRBV2 and TRBJ1-1, with TRBD1 matching 10 bases. Germline CDR1 reads SNHLY; CDR2 reads FYNNEI. CDR3 length equals 13 residues. J gave up 11 bases and V 6 bases, and 9 bases lay outside the gene matches. CDR3 region: CASRETGGTKAFF. The CDR3 DNA reads as TGTGCCAGCAGGGAGACAGGGGGCACCAAGGCTTTCTTT.

This chain links TRBV15 with TRBJ1-2; perhaps TRBD1 as D (6 bases). The CDR3 has 14 amino acids. CDR1 and CDR2 (germline): LNHNV, YYDKDF (reference sequence). Trimming removed 1 base from V and 4 bases from J, with 10 bases in between. This chain's CDR3 is CATSRGTRGYGYTF. DNA for the CDR3: TGTGCCACCAGCAGAGGTACCAGGGGCTATGGCTACACCTTC.

The V call is TRBV5-6, the J call TRBJ2-3; 7 nucleotides match TRBD1. CDR3 length equals 13 residues. Per germline, CDR1 SGHDT and CDR2 YYEEEE. J lost 3 bases, V lost 4 bases, and 2 bases had no gene match. The CDR3 region is CASSGGQTDTQYF. The CDR3, as DNA: TGTGCCAGCAGCGGGGGACAGACAGATACGCAGTATTTT.

The chain is built from TRBV25-1 and TRBJ2-5, with D perhaps TRBD1 (5 bases). The germline V gene has CDR1 MGHDK and CDR2 SYGVNS. V lost 6 bases and J 0 bases, leaving 14 bases between the germline ends. The CDR3 contains 15 residues. The CDR3 sequence is CASSNGAEYQETQYF. CDR3 in DNA: TGTGCCAGCAGCAATGGGGCAGAGTACCAAGAGACCCAGTACTTC. The full variable domain, its missing parts supplied by reference TRBV25-1 and TRBJ2-5, is EADIYQTPRYLVIGTGKKITLECSQTMGHDKMYWYQQDPGMELHLIHYSYGVNSTEKGDLSSESTVSRIRTEHFPLTLESARPSHTSQYLCASSNGAEYQETQYFGPGTRLLVL.

This chain joins TRBV5-3 and TRBJ1-4; TRBD1 matches 11 bases. TRBV5-3 is reported as an ORF; its role is uncertain. Germline trimming cut 3 bases from V and 7 bases from J; bases unmatched to any gene: 5. CDR3 size: 15 residues. CDR3 nucleotides: TGTGCCAGAAGCTCCAGGACAGGGGGCTGTGAAAAACTGTTTTTT. Encoded protein: CARSSRTGGCEKLFF.

The rearrangement joins TRBV19 to TRBJ2-7, with 12 bases identical to TRBD1. The trim removed 7 bases at V and 2 bases at J, leaving 6 bases unmatched. CDR1 is LNHDA and CDR2 is SQIVND in the germline V gene (reference sequence). This CDR3 has 15 residues. CDR3 in amino acids: CASKRGQGATYEQYF. The CDR3, as DNA: TGTGCCAGTAAGAGGGGACAGGGGGCCACCTACGAGCAGTACTTC.

The table lists this clone with a few counts. The rearrangement links TRBV11-3 to TRBJ1-5, with D unresolved. The length of the CDR3 is 16 residues. Between the trimmed V and J ends, which lost 1 base and 2 bases, there was a span of 12 bases. Germline CDR1 is SGHNT and CDR2 is YENEEA. The CDR3 DNA sequence: TGTGCCAGCAGCTTAGCGCGGGTTGGCGGCAATCAGCCCCAGCATTTT. Its protein product is CASSLARVGGNQPQHF. Using reference TRBV11-3 and TRBJ1-5 for the parts outside the CDR3, the full variable domain is EAGVVQSPRYKIIEKKQPVAFWCNPISGHNTLYWYLQNLGQGPELLIRYENEEAVDDSQLPKDRFSAERLKGVDSTLKIQPAELGDSAVYLCASSLARVGGNQPQHFGDGTRLSIL.

By share, this clone counts as medium-sized. J is TRBJ2-5 and V is TRBV2; 10 positions agree with TRBD2. CDR3 length: 15 residues. V trimming: 6 bases; J trimming: 2 bases; junction bases outside the gene matches: 6. Germline-derived CDR1 and CDR2 are SNHLY and FYNNEI. CDR3 nucleotide sequence: TGTGCCAGCAGGGCGACTAGCGGGTCTCAAGAGACCCAGTACTTC. This gives the protein CASRATSGSQETQYF. Supplemented by reference TRBV2 and TRBJ2-5, the full variable domain reads EPEVTQTPSHQVTQMGQEVILRCVPISNHLYFYWYRQILGQKVEFLVSFYNNEISEKSEIFDDQFSVERPDGSNFTLKIRSTKLEDSAMYFCASRATSGSQETQYFGPGTRLLVL.

The chain employs TRBV4-2 and TRBJ2-5; 8 bases align to TRBD2. The ends lost 7 bases at V and 6 bases at J; junction bases unmatched: 13. This CDR3 is 15 amino acids long. Per germline, CDR1 LGHNA and CDR2 YNFKEQ. CDR3 DNA sequence: TGTGCCAGCACCCCCGGGGGGGCCTTGGGGCAGACCCAGTACTTC. Protein product: CASTPGGALGQTQYF.

The chain combines TRBV18 with TRBJ2-2, with a tentative D call TRBD2 (5 bases). V was cut by 4 bases and J by 4 bases, with 16 bases left in between. CDR1 KGHSH and CDR2 LQKENI come from the germline V gene. The CDR3 covers 16 residues. CDR3 bases: TGTGCCAGCTCACTGGGGAGCTCCCGCCTCACCGGGGAGCTGTTTTTT. Encoded protein: CASSLGSSRLTGELFF.

CDR3 in DNA: TGTGCCAGCAGTCCTCCCCTAGGCCGCTCTGGAAACACCATATATTTT. This translates into CASSPPLGRSGNTIYF. The chain carries TRBV28 and TRBJ1-3; D is uncertain. With 5 bases removed from V and 0 bases from J, the gap between germline ends came to 14 bases. CDR3 length: 16 amino acids. Germline values: CDR1 MDHEN, CDR2 SYDVKM.

The chain is built from TRBV7-9 and TRBJ1-3; D is ambiguous. This CDR3 has 15 residues. The ends were cut back, 2 bases at V and 1 base at J, with 9 bases in the middle. Germline V CDR1 and CDR2: SEHNR, FQNEAQ (reference sequence). The CDR3 DNA is TGTGCCAGCAGCTTAACATCAGGATCTGGAAACACCATATATTTT. Amino acids: CASSLTSGSGNTIYF.

This rearrangement joins TRBV5-1 to TRBJ1-2; no firm D call. Germline V gene data show CDR1 as SGHRS and CDR2 as YFSETQ. The CDR3 is made up of 13 amino acids. The V end was cut by 5 bases, the J end by 8 bases, with 16 bases between. Here the CDR3 reads CASRVNIGEGYTF. In DNA form, the CDR3 reads TGCGCCAGCAGGGTAAATATCGGGGAAGGCTACACCTTC.

The V call is TRBV18, the J call TRBJ2-7; D perhaps matches TRBD1 (5 bases). Trimming pared 1 base from V and 3 bases from J, leaving 10 bases between. The CDR3 totals 14 residues. Germline V gene sequence: CDR1 KGHSH, CDR2 LQKENI. CDR3 bases: TGTGCCAGCTCACCACTGCGGCAGGGCTACGAGCAGTACTTC. Its protein product is CASSPLRQGYEQYF.

The genes are TRBV5-1 and TRBJ1-1; the D is unclear. There are 11 residues in the CDR3. Germline V gene data show CDR1 as SGHRS and CDR2 as YFSETQ. V was clipped by 5 bases and J by 5 bases, with 7 bases between them. The CDR3 is CASRGDTEAFF. The CDR3, as DNA: TGCGCCAGCAGGGGAGATACTGAAGCTTTCTTT.

The V gene is TRBV19, the J gene TRBJ2-6; 8 positions agree with TRBD2. V lost 3 bases, J lost 3 bases, and 1 base stayed unmatched. This CDR3 region has 15 residues. Per germline, CDR1 LNHDA and CDR2 SQIVND (reference sequence). In DNA, the CDR3 is TGTGCCAGTAGTATCGGGAGGGTTGGGGCCAACGTCCTGACTTTC. It codes for CASSIGRVGANVLTF. Full variable domain (missing parts from reference TRBV19 and TRBJ2-6): DGGITQSPKYLFRKEGQNVTLSCEQNLNHDAMYWYRQDPGQGLRLIYYSQIVNDFQKGDIAEGYSVSREKKESFPLTVTSAQKNPTAFYLCASSIGRVGANVLTFGAGSRLTVL.

The chain links TRBV2 to TRBJ2-7; 7 nucleotides line up with TRBD1. This CDR3 contains 13 residues. Germline values: CDR1 SNHLY, CDR2 FYNNEI. V shed 9 bases and J 5 bases; nucleotides not matched to a gene: 10. This CDR3 reads CASRGQVPHEQYV. CDR3 DNA sequence: TGTGCCAGTAGAGGACAGGTTCCCCACGAGCAGTACGTC.